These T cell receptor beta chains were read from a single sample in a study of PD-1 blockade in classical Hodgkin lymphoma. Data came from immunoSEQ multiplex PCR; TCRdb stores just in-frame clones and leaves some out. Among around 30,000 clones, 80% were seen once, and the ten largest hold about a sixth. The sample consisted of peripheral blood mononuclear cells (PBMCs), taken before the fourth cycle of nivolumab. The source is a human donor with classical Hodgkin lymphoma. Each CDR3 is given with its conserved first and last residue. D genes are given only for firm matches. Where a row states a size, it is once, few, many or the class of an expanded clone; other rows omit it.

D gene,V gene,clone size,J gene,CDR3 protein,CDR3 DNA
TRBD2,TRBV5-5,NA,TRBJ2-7,CASSQRGGPDEQYF,TGTGCCAGCAGCCAGCGGGGGGGGCCTGACGAGCAGTACTTC
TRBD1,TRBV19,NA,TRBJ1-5,CASSPGTGGNQPQHF,TGTGCCAGTAGTCCCGGGACAGGGGGCAATCAGCCCCAGCATTTT
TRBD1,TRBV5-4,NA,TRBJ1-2,CASRAGTGGSNYGYTF,TGTGCCAGCAGGGCCGGGACAGGGGGCTCGAACTATGGCTACACCTTC
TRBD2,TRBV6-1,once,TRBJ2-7,CASKASGSSYEQYF,TGTGCCAGCAAGGCTAGCGGGAGCTCCTACGAGCAGTACTTC
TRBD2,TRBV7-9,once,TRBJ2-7,CASSLETSGEQYF,TGTGCCAGCAGCTTAGAGACTAGCGGCGAGCAGTACTTC
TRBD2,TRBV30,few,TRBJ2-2,CAWSVGGRATGELFF,TGTGCCTGGAGTGTTGGAGGGAGGGCCACCGGGGAGCTGTTTTTT
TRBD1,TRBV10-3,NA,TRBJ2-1,CAISRPGGTANEQFF,TGTGCCATCAGTCGACCTGGTGGGACAGCAAATGAGCAGTTCTTC
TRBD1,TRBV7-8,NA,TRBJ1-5,CASSGGQGDGQPQHF,TGTGCCAGCAGCGGAGGACAGGGCGACGGTCAGCCCCAGCATTTT
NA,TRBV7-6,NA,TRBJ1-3,CASSVTSSGNTIYF,TGTGCCAGCAGCGTTACAAGCTCTGGAAACACCATATATTTT
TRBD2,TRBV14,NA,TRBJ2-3,CASSPSGSRADTQYF,TGTGCCAGCAGCCCTAGCGGGAGTCGAGCAGATACGCAGTATTTT
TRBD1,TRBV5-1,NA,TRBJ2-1,CASSPRTGFNEQFF,TGCGCCAGCAGCCCCAGGACAGGCTTCAATGAGCAGTTCTTC
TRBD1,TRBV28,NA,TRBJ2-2,CASSRTGVATGELFF,TGTGCCAGCAGTAGAACAGGGGTAGCCACCGGGGAGCTGTTTTTT
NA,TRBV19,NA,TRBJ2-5,CASSIELAGNRETQYF,TGTGCCAGTAGTATAGAATTGGCAGGTAATAGGGAGACCCAGTACTTC
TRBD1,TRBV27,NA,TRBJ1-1,CASSPPDRLNTEAFF,TGTGCCAGCAGTCCACCGGACAGGCTGAACACTGAAGCTTTCTTT
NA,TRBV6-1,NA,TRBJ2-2,CASRTYTGELFF,TGTGCCAGCAGAACTTATACCGGGGAGCTGTTTTTT
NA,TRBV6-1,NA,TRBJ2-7,CASRRTGEQYF,TGTGCCAGCAGGAGGACGGGCGAGCAGTACTTC
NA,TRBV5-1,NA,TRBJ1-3,CASSVGDGNTIYF,TGCGCCAGCAGTGTGGGGGACGGAAACACCATATATTTT
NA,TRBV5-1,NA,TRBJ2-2,CASSQVGSGELFF,TGCGCCAGCAGCCAGGTCGGGTCCGGGGAGCTGTTTTTT
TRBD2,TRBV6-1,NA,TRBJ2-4,CASSELGTSGIQYF,TGTGCCAGCAGTGAACTCGGGACTAGCGGCATTCAGTACTTC
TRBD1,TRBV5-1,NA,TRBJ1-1,CASSNRDRLEAFF,TGCGCCAGCAGCAACCGGGACAGACTTGAAGCTTTCTTT
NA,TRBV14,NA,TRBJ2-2,CASSHQGSGELFF,TGTGCCAGCAGCCACCAAGGCTCCGGGGAGCTGTTTTTT
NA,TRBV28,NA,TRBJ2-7,CASSLSVGAGVYEQYF,TGTGCCAGCAGTTTAAGCGTCGGTGCAGGGGTCTACGAGCAGTACTTC
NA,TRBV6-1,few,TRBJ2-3,CASSEIGQGVMYTQYF,TGTGCCAGCAGTGAAATCGGGCAAGGTGTGATGTATACGCAGTATTTT
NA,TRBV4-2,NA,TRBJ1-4,CASSQGVNEKLFF,TGTGCCAGCAGCCAGGGGGTTAATGAAAAACTGTTTTTT
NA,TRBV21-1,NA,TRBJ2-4,CASSKKRTCSLCYSLAKNIQYF,TGTGCCAGCAGCAAAAAACGAACCTGCTCCCTCTGCTACAGTCTAGCCAAAAACATTCAGTACTTC
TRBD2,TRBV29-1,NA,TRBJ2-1,CSVGRRLAGVVEQFF,TGCAGCGTTGGACGGAGACTAGCGGGAGTGGTTGAGCAGTTCTTC
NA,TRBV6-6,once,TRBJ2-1,CASSPRGSDEQFF,TGTGCCAGCAGCCCCAGGGGTTCCGATGAGCAGTTCTTC
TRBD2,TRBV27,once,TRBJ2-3,CASSFGLAGADTQYF,TGTGCCAGCAGTTTCGGGCTAGCGGGAGCAGATACGCAGTATTTT
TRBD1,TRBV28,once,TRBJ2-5,CASSLSTGGLETQYF,TGTGCCAGCAGTTTATCGACAGGGGGCTTGGAGACCCAGTACTTC
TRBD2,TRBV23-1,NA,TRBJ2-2,CASSSSGREGRITGELFF,TGCGCCAGCAGCTCCTCAGGGCGGGAGGGCCGTATCACCGGGGAGCTGTTTTTT